The rows below give T cell receptor beta chains drawn from one sample of a study of blood T cell repertoires in COVID-19. Using immunoSEQ multiplex PCR, the repertoire was profiled, and TCRdb retains in-frame clones only, with some absent. The sample lists approximately 86,000 clones; less than 85% were seen once. What was sequenced was peripheral blood. The receptors were gathered from a woman in her 70s with acute or convalescent COVID-19. The CDR3 runs from the conserved cysteine through the conserved F or W. D genes are given only for firm matches. Clone sizes are given selectively: once, few, many, or a class where the clone is expanded.

d_gene: TRBD2; j_gene: TRBJ2-7; v_gene: TRBV11-2; abundance: -; CDR3aa: CASSFPSGAYEQYF; CDR3nt: TGTGCCAGCAGCTTTCCTAGCGGAGCCTACGAGCAGTACTTC
d_gene: TRBD1; j_gene: TRBJ1-2; v_gene: TRBV5-1; abundance: -; CDR3aa: CASTGQGFYGYTF; CDR3nt: TGCGCCAGCACGGGACAGGGATTCTATGGCTACACCTTC
d_gene: -; j_gene: TRBJ1-4; v_gene: TRBV19; abundance: -; CDR3aa: CASSPLQPNEKLFF; CDR3nt: TGTGCCAGTAGCCCACTCCAACCTAATGAAAAACTGTTTTTT
d_gene: TRBD2; j_gene: TRBJ2-6; v_gene: TRBV28; abundance: -; CDR3aa: CASKRTSGRLGANVLTF; CDR3nt: TGTGCCAGCAAACGGACTAGCGGGAGGCTTGGGGCCAACGTCCTGACTTTC
d_gene: TRBD1; j_gene: TRBJ2-3; v_gene: TRBV6-1; abundance: -; CDR3aa: CASSDGTGGIGVTQYF; CDR3nt: TGTGCCAGCAGTGACGGGACAGGGGGTATTGGAGTTACGCAGTATTTT
d_gene: -; j_gene: TRBJ1-2; v_gene: TRBV19; abundance: -; CDR3aa: CASSMGLQYGYTF; CDR3nt: TGTGCCAGTAGTATGGGACTGCAATATGGCTACACCTTC
d_gene: -; j_gene: TRBJ1-4; v_gene: TRBV29-1; abundance: -; CDR3aa: CSVGEYEKLFF; CDR3nt: TGCAGCGTCGGGGAATATGAAAAACTGTTTTTT
d_gene: -; j_gene: TRBJ1-1; v_gene: TRBV6-2/TRBV6-3; abundance: -; CDR3aa: CASSYEALGRTEAFF; CDR3nt: TGTGCCAGCAGTTACGAAGCACTTGGGAGGACTGAAGCTTTCTTT
d_gene: TRBD1; j_gene: TRBJ2-3; v_gene: TRBV10-3; abundance: -; CDR3aa: CAIRPDRDPTDTQYF; CDR3nt: TGTGCCATCAGACCTGACAGGGACCCAACAGATACGCAGTATTTT
d_gene: -; j_gene: TRBJ1-2; v_gene: TRBV5-4; abundance: -; CDR3aa: CASSPGGADYGYTF; CDR3nt: TGTGCCAGCAGCCCCGGAGGGGCTGACTATGGCTACACCTTC
d_gene: -; j_gene: TRBJ2-7; v_gene: TRBV19; abundance: -; CDR3aa: CASSADSGPPYEQYF; CDR3nt: TGTGCCAGTAGTGCGGACAGTGGGCCTCCCTACGAGCAGTACTTC
d_gene: -; j_gene: TRBJ1-1; v_gene: TRBV6-5; abundance: -; CDR3aa: CASSPQHDSEAFF; CDR3nt: TGTGCCAGCAGTCCCCAACACGATTCTGAAGCTTTCTTT
d_gene: -; j_gene: TRBJ1-5; v_gene: TRBV28; abundance: -; CDR3aa: CASRRDWANQPQHF; CDR3nt: TGTGCCAGCAGACGGGACTGGGCGAATCAGCCCCAGCATTTT
d_gene: -; j_gene: TRBJ1-6; v_gene: TRBV7-6; abundance: -; CDR3aa: CASSLGGFGGDNSPLHF; CDR3nt: TGTGCCAGCAGCTTAGGTGGTTTTGGGGGGGATAATTCACCCCTCCACTTT
d_gene: TRBD1; j_gene: TRBJ1-4; v_gene: TRBV3-1/TRBV3-2; abundance: few; CDR3aa: CASSFRGPGEKLFF; CDR3nt: TGTGCCAGCAGTTTCAGGGGGCCAGGTGAAAAACTGTTTTTT
d_gene: TRBD2; j_gene: TRBJ2-7; v_gene: TRBV7-8; abundance: -; CDR3aa: CASSLGLAGDPYEQYF; CDR3nt: TGTGCCAGCAGCTTAGGACTAGCGGGAGACCCCTACGAGCAGTACTTC